A selection of T cell receptor beta chains follows, all from one sample in a study of OX40 agonist ivuxolimab in advanced cancers. Repertoires were generated with immunoSEQ multiplex PCR, while TCRdb's copy carries only in-frame clones and drops some. Of 42,000 or so clones listed, about 90% are singletons. Material: CD4+ or CD8+ T cells sorted from blood, obtained in a trial of the OX40 agonist ivuxolimab. These receptors originate from an adult with an advanced solid tumor such as melanoma, head and neck, liver or kidney cancer. Each CDR3 is given with its conserved first and last residue. The order of the fields is J gene, D gene, V gene, clone size, CDR3 DNA, CDR3 protein. D genes are given only for firm matches. Clone size appears in some rows only: once, few, many, or a class for an expanded clone.

TRBJ2-2	-	TRBV19	-	TGTGCCAGTAGGATTGGGGTCGGGGAGCTGTTTTTT	CASRIGVGELFF
TRBJ2-1	TRBD2	TRBV2	-	TGTGCCAGCAATCATGGGGGGGACCATGAGCAGTTCTTC	CASNHGGDHEQFF
TRBJ2-7	TRBD1	TRBV27	once	TGTGCCAGCAGTTTATCGACAGGGAGCTCCTACGAGCAGTACTTC	CASSLSTGSSYEQYF
TRBJ2-2	TRBD1	TRBV10-3	-	TGTGCCAGCAGTTTAAGGGACAGGGGACTTGCGAACACCGGGGAGCTGTTTTTT	CASSLRDRGLANTGELFF
TRBJ2-5	-	TRBV5-1	-	TGCGCCAGCAGCTTCCAGAATATACTCCAAGAGACCCAGTACTTC	CASSFQNILQETQYF
TRBJ1-1	TRBD1	TRBV6-6	-	TGTGCCAGCAGTCCCGACAGGGGTGAGATGAACACTGAAGCTTTCTTT	CASSPDRGEMNTEAFF
TRBJ1-3	-	TRBV7-6	few	TGTGCCAGCAGTGTGGGGCCTTTCTCTGGAAACACCATATATTTT	CASSVGPFSGNTIYF
TRBJ1-1	-	TRBV19	-	TGTGCCAGTAGCCCTGATGGAAACACTGAAGCTTTCTTT	CASSPDGNTEAFF
TRBJ1-3	-	TRBV15	-	TGTGCCACCAGCAGAGTAGGGACTGGAAACACCATATATTTT	CATSRVGTGNTIYF
TRBJ2-2	-	TRBV7-9	-	TGTGCCAGCAGCCCTCCGGTCCACAGAACCGGGGAGCTGTTTTTT	CASSPPVHRTGELFF
TRBJ2-2	-	TRBV7-9	-	TGTGCCAGCAGCTTAAATGAGGGGAACACCGGGGAGCTGTTTTTT	CASSLNEGNTGELFF
TRBJ2-1	TRBD2	TRBV7-9	-	TGTGCCAGCAGCTCGACTAGCGGGAACCCTAATGAGCAGTTCTTC	CASSSTSGNPNEQFF
TRBJ2-1	-	TRBV27	-	TGTGCCAGCAGTATGCTTTACGTAAATGAGCAGTTCTTC	CASSMLYVNEQFF
TRBJ2-1	-	TRBV6-1	-	TGTGCCAGCAGTGAAGCGCTTCTTAGCTCCTACAATGAGCAGTTCTTC	CASSEALLSSYNEQFF
TRBJ2-5	-	TRBV4-3	-	TGCGCCAGCAGCCAAGATCCGGCGGGAAGCCAAGAGACCCAGTACTTC	CASSQDPAGSQETQYF
TRBJ1-3	TRBD1	TRBV19	-	TGTGCCAGTACTCCGACAGGGGGAGGAAACACCATATATTTT	CASTPTGGGNTIYF
TRBJ2-7	-	TRBV7-6	-	TGTGCCAGCAGCTTAGAAGGGGTGAAAACCTACGAGCAGTACTTC	CASSLEGVKTYEQYF
TRBJ2-7	TRBD1	TRBV2	-	TGTGCCATCGACCGGGACAGGGGCCCCTACGAGCAGTACTTC	CAIDRDRGPYEQYF
TRBJ2-3	-	TRBV19	-	TGTGCCAGTAGTATTCCCGGAGATACGCAGTATTTT	CASSIPGDTQYF
TRBJ2-1	-	TRBV28	-	TGTGCCAGCAGTCGGACAGTCATAGATGAGCAGTTCTTC	CASSRTVIDEQFF
TRBJ2-5	TRBD2	TRBV7-9	-	TGTGCCAGCAGGTTGGGAGGGCAAGAGACCCAGTACTTC	CASRLGGQETQYF
TRBJ2-3	-	TRBV6-5	-	TGTGCCAGCAGCCCAGGGGCTATCACAGATACGCAGTATTTT	CASSPGAITDTQYF
TRBJ2-7	-	TRBV19	-	TGTGCCAGTAGTAATGGGGTCTACGAGCAGTACTTC	CASSNGVYEQYF
TRBJ2-7	TRBD2	TRBV7-9	-	TGTGCCAGCAGCTTAGGAGCGGGACTCCAGACGGACGAGCAGTACTTC	CASSLGAGLQTDEQYF